This T cell receptor beta chain derives from a study of a mutant IDH1 vaccine in newly diagnosed glioma. Looking at the study overall: Mean patient age was approximately 40 years; 62.5% were male and around 40% female. The earlier regimen, radiotherapy, temozolomide, or both, was most often both.

Points on this clone: Its specificity is unknown.

Stated time point: baseline, week 1 (first vaccination visit). The treatment denotes: pre-vaccination baseline after standard-of-care therapy. Each of the donors came in with new WHO grade 3 or 4 astrocytomas that were IDH1-mutant and ATRX-lost. Study-wide results and limits: A vaccine-induced immune response developed in 93.3% of the patients.

TCRdb's table, derived via immunoSEQ multiplex PCR, lists solely in-frame clones and lacks some. The table includes roughly 19,000 clones, about 85% detected once. This TCR was sampled from a man aged 35-49 years with glioma. Sample: PBMCs, taken from a glioma patient treated with radiotherapy, temozolomide or both.

CDR3 coding DNA: TGTGCCAGCAGCTTAGTTATTGAGCCCCAGCATTTT. Protein: CASSLVIEPQHF. The V gene is TRBV7-2, the J gene TRBJ1-5; no clear D. The CDR3 sequence is 12 residues long. The V and J ends lost 1 base and 8 bases respectively, with 6 bases between them. Germline loops: CDR1 SGHTA, CDR2 FQGNSA.